Listed below are T cell receptor beta chains from one sample, sequenced in a study of patients and donors after allogeneic stem cell transplantation. MiXCR, run by TCRdb on the RT-PCR reads, gives a single entry per CDR3 protein. The table lists fewer than 250,000 distinct CDR3 sequences, 13% to 15% of them singletons. The specimen was blood, either unsorted or a sorted T cell fraction (not recorded which). These receptors all stem from a human donor who was either an allogeneic HSCT recipient or a stem cell or donor lymphocyte infusion donor (not recorded which). It is not recorded whose cells these are; they may come from a transplant donor. The CDR3 runs from the conserved cysteine through the conserved F or W. Each record gives: D gene, V gene, CDR3 protein. A D gene is named only where the DNA matches it firmly.

d_call: .; v_call: TRBV7-2; cdr3_aa: CASSLAGGRYEQYF
d_call: .; v_call: TRBV2; cdr3_aa: CASSVSGEGTQYF
d_call: TRBD1; v_call: TRBV7-2; cdr3_aa: CASSLGQGRMSNQPQHF
d_call: .; v_call: TRBV29-1; cdr3_aa: CSVAPDYEQYF
d_call: .; v_call: TRBV20-1; cdr3_aa: CSARDGGLVLYNEQFF
d_call: .; v_call: TRBV12-3/TRBV12-4; cdr3_aa: CASSRAGTNTEAFF
d_call: TRBD1; v_call: TRBV5-6; cdr3_aa: CATSRAGTGPYEQYF
d_call: TRBD1; v_call: TRBV30; cdr3_aa: CAWNRRRQGRTYEQYF
d_call: .; v_call: TRBV24-1; cdr3_aa: CATSDRDFDGYTF
d_call: .; v_call: TRBV5-6; cdr3_aa: CASSVIEGGGLSSYNEQFF
d_call: .; v_call: TRBV5-4; cdr3_aa: CASSTPPYGTNEQFF
d_call: TRBD2; v_call: TRBV5-1; cdr3_aa: CASSWGTSSYSETQYF
d_call: TRBD1; v_call: TRBV9; cdr3_aa: CASSTFDRVGGYGYTF